This paragraph covers one TCR beta chain sequence. Germline V gives CDR1 PRHDT, CDR2 FYEKMQ (reference sequence). Trimming shortened V by 6 bases and J by 8 bases, and 20 bases separated the two germline ends. This CDR3 comprises 15 residues. This sample is part of a study of cytomegalovirus exposure and HLA in healthy donors. 60 Vbeta and 13 Jbeta primers were used in PCR. Data came from immunoSEQ multiplex PCR; TCRdb stores just in-frame clones and leaves some out. The sample consists of 90,000 to 100,000 clones, 78% of them appearing once. Sample: PBMCs. The rearrangement joins TRBV13 to TRBJ2-1, with D perhaps TRBD2 (7 bases). The receptor comes from a woman between 40 and 55 years old in good health and CMV-seronegative. CDR3 in amino acids: CASSYSVTGRDEQFF. The CDR3 DNA reads TGTGCCAGCAGTTATTCCGTTACAGGGAGGGATGAGCAGTTCTTC.